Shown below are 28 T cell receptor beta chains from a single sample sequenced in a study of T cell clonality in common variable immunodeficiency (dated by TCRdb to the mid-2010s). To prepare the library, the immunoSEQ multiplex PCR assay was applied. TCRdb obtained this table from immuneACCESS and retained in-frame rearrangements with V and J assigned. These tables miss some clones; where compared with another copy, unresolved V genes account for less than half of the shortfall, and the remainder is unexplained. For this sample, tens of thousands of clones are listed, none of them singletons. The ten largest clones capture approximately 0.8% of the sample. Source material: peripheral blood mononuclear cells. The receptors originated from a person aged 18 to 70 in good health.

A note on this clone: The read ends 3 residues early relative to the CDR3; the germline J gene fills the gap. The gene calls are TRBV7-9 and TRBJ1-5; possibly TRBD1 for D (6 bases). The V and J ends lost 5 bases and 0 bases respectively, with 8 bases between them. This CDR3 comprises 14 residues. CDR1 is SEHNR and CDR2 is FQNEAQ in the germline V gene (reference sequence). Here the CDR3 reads CASSTGNSNQPQHF. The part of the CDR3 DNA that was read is TGTGCCAGCAGCACAGGGAATAGCAATCAGCCC.

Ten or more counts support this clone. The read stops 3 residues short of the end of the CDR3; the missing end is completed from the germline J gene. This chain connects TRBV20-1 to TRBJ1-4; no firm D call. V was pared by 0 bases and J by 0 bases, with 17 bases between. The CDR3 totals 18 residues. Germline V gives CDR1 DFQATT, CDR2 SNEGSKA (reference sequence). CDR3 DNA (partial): TGCAGTGCTAGAGATCTCCCACTAAATCTTGCAACTAATGAAAAA. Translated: CSARDLPLNLATNEK. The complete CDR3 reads CSARDLPLNLATNEKLFF.

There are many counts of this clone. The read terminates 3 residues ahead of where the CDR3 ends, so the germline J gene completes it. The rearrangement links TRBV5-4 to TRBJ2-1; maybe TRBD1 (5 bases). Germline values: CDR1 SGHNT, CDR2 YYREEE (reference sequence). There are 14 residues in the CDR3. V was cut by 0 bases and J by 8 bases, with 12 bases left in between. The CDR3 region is CASSLVAGIDEQFF. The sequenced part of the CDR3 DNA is TGTGCCAGCAGCTTGGTCGCAGGGATCGATGAG.

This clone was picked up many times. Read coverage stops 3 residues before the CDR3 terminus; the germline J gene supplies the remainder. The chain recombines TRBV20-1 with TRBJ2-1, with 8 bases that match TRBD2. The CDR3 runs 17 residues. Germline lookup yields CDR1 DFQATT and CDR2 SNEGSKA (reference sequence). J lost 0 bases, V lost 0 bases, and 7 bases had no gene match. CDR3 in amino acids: CSARDLRGGSSYNEQFF. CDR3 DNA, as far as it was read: TGCAGTGCTAGAGATCTACGCGGGGGGAGCTCCTACAATGAG.

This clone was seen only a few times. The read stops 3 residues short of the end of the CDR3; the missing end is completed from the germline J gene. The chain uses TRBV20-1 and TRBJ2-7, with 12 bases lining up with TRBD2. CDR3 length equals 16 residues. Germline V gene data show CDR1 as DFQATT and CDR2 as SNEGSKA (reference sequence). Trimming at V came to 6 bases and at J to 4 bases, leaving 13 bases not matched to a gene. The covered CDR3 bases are TGCAGTGCCCCGAGGGGTACTAGCGGGAGGATGTACGAG. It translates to CSAPRGTSGRMYE. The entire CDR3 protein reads CSAPRGTSGRMYEQYF.

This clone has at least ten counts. The CDR3 here is CASRGQGISSYEQYF. The DNA read from the CDR3 is TGTGCCAGCAGAGGACAGGGGATTTCCTCCTACGAG. The V call is TRBV2, the J call TRBJ2-7; 9 bases match TRBD1. The read stops 3 residues short of the end of the CDR3; the missing end is completed from the germline J gene. Germline CDR1 SNHLY, CDR2 FYNNEI. Trimming took 6 bases from V and 0 from J; bases not matched to a gene: 6. This CDR3 contains 15 residues.

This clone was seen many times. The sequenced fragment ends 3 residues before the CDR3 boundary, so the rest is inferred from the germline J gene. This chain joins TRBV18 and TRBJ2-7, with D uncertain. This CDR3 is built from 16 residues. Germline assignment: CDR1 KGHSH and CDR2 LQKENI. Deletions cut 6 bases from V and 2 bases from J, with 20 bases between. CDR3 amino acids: CASSLTSPKGPYEQYF. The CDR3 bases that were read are TGTGCCAGCTCCCTTACTTCACCCAAGGGCCCCTACGAG.

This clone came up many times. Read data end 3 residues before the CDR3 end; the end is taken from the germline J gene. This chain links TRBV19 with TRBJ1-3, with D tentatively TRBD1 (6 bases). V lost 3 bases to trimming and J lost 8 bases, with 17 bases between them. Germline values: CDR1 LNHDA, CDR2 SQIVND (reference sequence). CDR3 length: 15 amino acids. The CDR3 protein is CASSISPGARDTIYF. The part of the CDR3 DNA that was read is TGTGCCAGTAGTATCTCCCCAGGGGCGAGGGACACC. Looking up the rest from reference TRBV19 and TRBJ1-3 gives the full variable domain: DGGITQSPKYLFRKEGQNVTLSCEQNLNHDAMYWYRQDPGQGLRLIYYSQIVNDFQKGDIAEGYSVSREKKESFPLTVTSAQKNPTAFYLCASSISPGARDTIYFGEGSWLTVV.

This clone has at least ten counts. CDR3 bases read: TGCAGTGCTTTTAGGGGGGGTAGCGGGAACCAAGAGACC. This encodes CSAFRGGSGNQET. The CDR3 in its entirety is CSAFRGGSGNQETQYF. V gene TRBV20-1 combines with J gene TRBJ2-5; 8 bases map to TRBD2. The read ends 3 residues before the CDR3 terminus; that terminus is restored from the germline J gene. Germline lookup yields CDR1 DFQATT and CDR2 SNEGSKA (reference sequence). The CDR3 totals 16 residues. J was trimmed by 0 bases and V by 5 bases; bases with no gene match: 11.

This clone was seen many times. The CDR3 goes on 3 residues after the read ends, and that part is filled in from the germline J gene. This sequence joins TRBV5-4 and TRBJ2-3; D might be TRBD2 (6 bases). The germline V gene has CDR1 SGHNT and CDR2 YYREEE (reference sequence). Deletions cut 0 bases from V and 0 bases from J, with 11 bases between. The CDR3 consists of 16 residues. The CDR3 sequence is CASSLGGDPSTDTQYF. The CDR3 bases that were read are TGTGCCAGCAGCTTGGGGGGGGACCCTAGCACAGATACG.

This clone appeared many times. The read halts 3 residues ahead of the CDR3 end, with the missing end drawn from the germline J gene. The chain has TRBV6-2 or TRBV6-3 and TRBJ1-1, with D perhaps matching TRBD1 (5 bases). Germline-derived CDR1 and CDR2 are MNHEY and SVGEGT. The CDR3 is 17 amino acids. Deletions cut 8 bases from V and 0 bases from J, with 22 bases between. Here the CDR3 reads CASSSAQGVVVNTEAFF. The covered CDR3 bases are TGTGCCAGCTCAAGTGCCCAAGGGGTTGTCGTGAACACTGAA.

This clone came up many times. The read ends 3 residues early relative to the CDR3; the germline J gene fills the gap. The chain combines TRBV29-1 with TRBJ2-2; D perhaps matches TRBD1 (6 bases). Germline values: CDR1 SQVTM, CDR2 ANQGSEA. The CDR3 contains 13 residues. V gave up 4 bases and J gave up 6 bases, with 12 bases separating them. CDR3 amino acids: CSVAWTEPGELFF. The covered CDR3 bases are TGCAGCGTTGCCTGGACAGAGCCCGGGGAG.

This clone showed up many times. CDR3 DNA, as far as it was read: TGCAGTGCTCCTAGACTAGCGCGATTAAAAGAGACC. It encodes CSAPRLARLKET. The whole CDR3 reads CSAPRLARLKETQYF. The chain couples TRBV20-1 to TRBJ2-5, with 8 bases that match TRBD2. The DNA ends 3 residues before the CDR3 does, and the rest of the CDR3 is filled in from the germline J gene. This CDR3 region has 15 residues. V shed 5 bases, J shed 3 bases, and the junction held 11 bases outside the gene matches. Germline V gives CDR1 DFQATT, CDR2 SNEGSKA (reference sequence).

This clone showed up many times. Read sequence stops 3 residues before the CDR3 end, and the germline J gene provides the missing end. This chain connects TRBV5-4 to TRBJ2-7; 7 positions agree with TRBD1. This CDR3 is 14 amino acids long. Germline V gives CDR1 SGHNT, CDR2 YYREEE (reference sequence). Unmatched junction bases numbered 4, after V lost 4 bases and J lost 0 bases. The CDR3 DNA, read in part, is TGTGCCAGCAGCCTGGGACAGACCTCCTACGAG. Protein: CASSLGQTSYE. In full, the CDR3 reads CASSLGQTSYEQYF.

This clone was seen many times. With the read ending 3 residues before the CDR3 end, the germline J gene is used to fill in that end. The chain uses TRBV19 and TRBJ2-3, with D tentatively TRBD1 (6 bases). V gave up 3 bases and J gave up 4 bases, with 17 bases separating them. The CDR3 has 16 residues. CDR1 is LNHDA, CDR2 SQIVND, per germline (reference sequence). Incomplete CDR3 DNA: TGTGCCAGTAGTATGGGGGACATCTTTAGGGCAGATACG. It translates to CASSMGDIFRADT. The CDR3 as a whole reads CASSMGDIFRADTQYF. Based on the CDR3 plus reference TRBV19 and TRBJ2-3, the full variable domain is DGGITQSPKYLFRKEGQNVTLSCEQNLNHDAMYWYRQDPGQGLRLIYYSQIVNDFQKGDIAEGYSVSREKKESFPLTVTSAQKNPTAFYLCASSMGDIFRADTQYFGPGTRLTVL.

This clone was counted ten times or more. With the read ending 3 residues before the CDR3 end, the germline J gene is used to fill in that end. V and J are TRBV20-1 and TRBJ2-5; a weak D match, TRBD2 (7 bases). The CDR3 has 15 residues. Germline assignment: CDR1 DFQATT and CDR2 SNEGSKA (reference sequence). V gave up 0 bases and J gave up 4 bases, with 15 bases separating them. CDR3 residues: CSARDNVRGGETQYF. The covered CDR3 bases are TGCAGTGCTAGAGATAATGTAAGGGGGGGAGAGACC.

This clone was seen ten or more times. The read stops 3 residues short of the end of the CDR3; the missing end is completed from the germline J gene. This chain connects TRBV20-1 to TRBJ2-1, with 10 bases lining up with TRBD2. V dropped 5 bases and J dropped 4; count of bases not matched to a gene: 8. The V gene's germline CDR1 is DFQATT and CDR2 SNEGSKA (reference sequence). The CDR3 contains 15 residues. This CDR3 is CSAVPPSGSYNEQFF. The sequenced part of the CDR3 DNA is TGCAGTGCTGTACCCCCTAGCGGGAGTTACAATGAG.

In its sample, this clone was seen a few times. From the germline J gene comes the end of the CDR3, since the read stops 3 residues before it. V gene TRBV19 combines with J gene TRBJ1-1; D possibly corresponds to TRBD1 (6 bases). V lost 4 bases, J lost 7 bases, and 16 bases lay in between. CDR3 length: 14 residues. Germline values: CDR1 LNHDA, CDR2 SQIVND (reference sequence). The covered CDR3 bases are TGTGCCAGTAGTAACCCCACAGGGAAATTTGAA. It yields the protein CASSNPTGKFE. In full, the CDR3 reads CASSNPTGKFEAFF.

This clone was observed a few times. The CDR3 sequence: CASSPLGARGGTGELFF. The CDR3 DNA, read in part, is TGTGCCAGCTCACCCCTGGGGGCACGAGGGGGCACCGGGGAG. This chain uses TRBV18 with TRBJ2-2, with D possibly matching TRBD1 (6 bases). Read sequence stops 3 residues before the CDR3 end, and the germline J gene provides the missing end. V lost 3 bases, J lost 4 bases, and 18 bases lay in between. The CDR3 length is 17 residues. Per germline, CDR1 KGHSH and CDR2 LQKENI.

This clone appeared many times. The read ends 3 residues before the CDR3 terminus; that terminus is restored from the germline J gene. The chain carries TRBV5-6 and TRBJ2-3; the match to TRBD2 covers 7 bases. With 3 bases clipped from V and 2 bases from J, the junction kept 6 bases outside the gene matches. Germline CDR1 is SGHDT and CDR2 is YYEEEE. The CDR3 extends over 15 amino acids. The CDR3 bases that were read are TGTGCCAGCAGCTCAGGACTAGTCTTCACAGATACG. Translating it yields CASSSGLVFTDT. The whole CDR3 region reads CASSSGLVFTDTQYF.

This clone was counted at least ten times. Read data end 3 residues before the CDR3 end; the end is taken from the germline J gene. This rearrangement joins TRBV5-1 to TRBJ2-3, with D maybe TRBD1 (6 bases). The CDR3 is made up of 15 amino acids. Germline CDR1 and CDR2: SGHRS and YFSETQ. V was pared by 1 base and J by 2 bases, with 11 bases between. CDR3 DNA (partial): TGCGCCAGCAGCTTGCAGTTGGGGGCCACAGATACG. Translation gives CASSLQLGATDT. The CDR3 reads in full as CASSLQLGATDTQYF.

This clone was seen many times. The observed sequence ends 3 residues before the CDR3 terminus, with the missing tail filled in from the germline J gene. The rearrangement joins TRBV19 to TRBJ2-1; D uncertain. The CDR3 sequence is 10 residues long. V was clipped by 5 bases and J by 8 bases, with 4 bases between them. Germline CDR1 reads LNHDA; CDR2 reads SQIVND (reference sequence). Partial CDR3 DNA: TGTGCCAGTAGTGGCTATGAG. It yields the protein CASSGYE. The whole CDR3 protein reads CASSGYEQFF. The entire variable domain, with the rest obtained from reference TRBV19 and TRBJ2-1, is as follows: DGGITQSPKYLFRKEGQNVTLSCEQNLNHDAMYWYRQDPGQGLRLIYYSQIVNDFQKGDIAEGYSVSREKKESFPLTVTSAQKNPTAFYLCASSGYEQFFGPGTRLTVL.

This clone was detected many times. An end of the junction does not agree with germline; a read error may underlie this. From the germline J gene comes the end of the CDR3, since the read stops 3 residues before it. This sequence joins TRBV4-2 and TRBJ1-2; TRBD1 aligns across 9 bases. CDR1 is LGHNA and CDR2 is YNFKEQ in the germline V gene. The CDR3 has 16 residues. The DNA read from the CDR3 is TGCGCCAGCAGCCAAGATTTAGGGACAGGGAGCTATGGC. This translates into CASSQDLGTGSYG. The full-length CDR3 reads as CASSQDLGTGSYGYTF.

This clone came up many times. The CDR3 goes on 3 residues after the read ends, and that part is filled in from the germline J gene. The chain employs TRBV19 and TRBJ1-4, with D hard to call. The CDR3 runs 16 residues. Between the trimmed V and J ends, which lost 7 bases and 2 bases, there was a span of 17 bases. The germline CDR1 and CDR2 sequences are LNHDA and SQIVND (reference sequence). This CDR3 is CASKHSIGSTNEKLFF. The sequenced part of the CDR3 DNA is TGTGCCAGTAAGCATAGTATCGGGTCTACTAATGAAAAA. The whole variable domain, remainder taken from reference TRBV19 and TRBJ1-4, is DGGITQSPKYLFRKEGQNVTLSCEQNLNHDAMYWYRQDPGQGLRLIYYSQIVNDFQKGDIAEGYSVSREKKESFPLTVTSAQKNPTAFYLCASKHSIGSTNEKLFFGSGTQLSVL.

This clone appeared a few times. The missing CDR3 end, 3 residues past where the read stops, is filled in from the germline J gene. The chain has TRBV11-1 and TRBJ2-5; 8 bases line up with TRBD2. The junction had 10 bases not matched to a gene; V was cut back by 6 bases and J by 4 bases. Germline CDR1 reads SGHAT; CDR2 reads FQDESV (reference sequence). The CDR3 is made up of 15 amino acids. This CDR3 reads CASSISGGFGETQYF. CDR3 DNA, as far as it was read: TGTGCCAGCAGTATCTCGGGGGGGTTTGGAGAGACC.

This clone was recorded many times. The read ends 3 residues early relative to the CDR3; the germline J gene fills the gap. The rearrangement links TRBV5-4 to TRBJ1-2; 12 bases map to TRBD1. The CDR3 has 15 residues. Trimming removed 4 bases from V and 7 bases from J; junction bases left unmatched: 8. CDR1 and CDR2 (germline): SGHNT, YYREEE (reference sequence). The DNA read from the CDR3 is TGTGCCAGCAGCCGACGGGGACAGGGGGCAAGTGGC. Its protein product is CASSRRGQGASG. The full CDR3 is CASSRRGQGASGYTF.

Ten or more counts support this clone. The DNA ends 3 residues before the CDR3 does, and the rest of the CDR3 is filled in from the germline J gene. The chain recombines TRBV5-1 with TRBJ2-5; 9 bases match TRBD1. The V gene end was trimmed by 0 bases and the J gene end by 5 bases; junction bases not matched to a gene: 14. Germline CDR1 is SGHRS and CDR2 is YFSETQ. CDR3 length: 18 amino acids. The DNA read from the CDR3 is TGCGCCAGCAGCTTGGATGGGACAGGGTGGTCTAGATTGGAGACC. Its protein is CASSLDGTGWSRLET. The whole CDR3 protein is CASSLDGTGWSRLETQYF.

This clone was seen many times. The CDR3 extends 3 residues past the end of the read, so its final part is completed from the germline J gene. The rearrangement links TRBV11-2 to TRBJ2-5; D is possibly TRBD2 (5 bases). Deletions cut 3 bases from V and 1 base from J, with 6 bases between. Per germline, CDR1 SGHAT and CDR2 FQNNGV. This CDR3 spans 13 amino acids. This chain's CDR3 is CASSFRGQETQYF. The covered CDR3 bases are TGTGCCAGCAGCTTTCGGGGCCAAGAGACC.